This TCR beta chain was recorded in a study of T cells in Graves' hyperthyroidism and ophthalmopathy (dated by TCRdb to the late 2010s). Some background on the complete study: Peripheral blood samples were taken at initial diagnosis, before any treatment was given. The paper describes TCR Vbeta CDR3 sequencing of 135 peripheral blood samples, made up of around 41 ophthalmopathy patients, roughly 80 hyperthyroidism patients and 17 progressor patients. Thyroid tissue and blood T-cell repertoires from six or seven Graves' hyperthyroidism patients were also compared in the study. The 95 to 100 discovery patients were divided at random into training and test sets in a 7:3 ratio. A discovery cohort of about a hundred patients, roughly 40 with Graves' ophthalmopathy and roughly 59 with stable Graves' hyperthyroidism, was used to find distinguishing TCR V-J signatures. Prospective prediction of ophthalmopathy was tested in an independent validation cohort consisting of 18 hyperthyroidism patients and approximately 16 patients who later progressed to ophthalmopathy. After blood sampling, hyperthyroidism patients were treated with methimazole at a starting dose of 30 mg daily, and ophthalmopathy patients were treated with high-dose intravenous methylprednisolone.

Results and caveats for the whole study, not just this receptor: A model built on a 13 V-J signature distinguished ophthalmopathy from stable hyperthyroidism, reaching about 89% sensitivity and 81.08% specificity in cross-validation and 80%/75% in testing. Blood samples also contained most of the expanded thyroid clonotypes (frequency above 0.001), which suggests that blood repertoires may reflect thyroid immune responses. Sample size was not statistically predetermined, and blinding of investigators to group allocation was not performed. In validation, progression to ophthalmopathy was predicted by the model with 70.59% sensitivity and 72.22% specificity, a median of approximately 6.5 months before onset.

As regards this clonotype: Its binding antigen is unknown. Base-call qualities are not available, and no considerably larger clone is one nucleotide away.

Amplification of TCR beta CDR3 regions was carried out from RNA transcripts. The TCR CDR3 was subjected to a first round of RT-PCR using the HTBI primer set and the Qiagen OneStep RT-PCR kit. Libraries were constructed in a second round of multiplex PCR, after which size selection and purification were carried out. Paired-end sequencing of the libraries was performed with 100 bp reads on an Illumina HiSeq2000. The study's processing was this. SOAPnuke was used to process the raw data, with reads discarded if the reads contained adapters or uncalled bases, had a mean Phred below 15, or lacked an exact constant-primer or identifier match. COPE v1.2.5 was used to merge the high-quality paired reads, and each unique nucleotide sequence was defined as a clonotype. MiTCR v1.1 was used to align the clonotypes against IMGT TRBV, TRBD and TRBJ reference segments. Analysis was restricted to V-J combinations with a frequency above 0.0001, which covered 98% to 99.2% of repertoires. A TCS score was defined as the ratio between F50 (clonal expansion) and ExV (chaos), using BLOSUM62-based TCRdist between CDR3 peptides within each V-J. Welch's t-statistics and random forest reduced around 520 V-J features to fewer than 15, which were used in a naive Bayes classifier (R e1071). TCRdb redid the processing of the public reads, applying fastp at Q25 and MiXCR, and retained in-frame beta chains. When rows share a CDR3 protein, they turn into one entry using the most common DNA and genes. The V and J calls were determined by TCRdb, not by the authors. Across this sample there are fewer than 500,000 distinct CDR3 sequences, with about 14% seen only once. The ten largest clonotypes hold about 13% of the sample.

Ophthalmopathy patients had moderately to severely active disease, Clinical Activity Score of at least 3, NOSPECS grade of at least 4, and duration under 3 months. Any patient with an uncontrolled infection, another autoimmune disease, pregnancy or lactation was excluded. Diagnoses relied on clinical symptoms, serum thyroxine and TRAb, thyroid ultrasound and orbital computed tomography. PBMCs were separated from 7.5 to 10 ml of fresh peripheral blood using Ficoll-Paque density gradient centrifugation. Trizol reagent was used to extract total RNA, and RNA quality was then checked on an Agilent 2100 Bioanalyzer. The germline V gene supplies CDR1 SGHRS and CDR2 YFSETQ. A distance of 13 bases separates the germline ends of V and J, which lose 0 bases and 7 bases respectively. The CDR3 runs 14 amino acids, cysteine and phenylalanine included. Only the CDR3 part of the read is kept: 42 bases, read in frame from the first base.

The sequence was collected from a man younger than 35 with Graves' ophthalmopathy. The sequencing input was blood. In this chain, TRBV5-1 is recombined with TRBJ2-5; the D match is possibly TRBD1 or TRBD2, with 6 bases aligned in each. The CDR3 reads CASSLVTGAATQYF. The DNA sequence is TGCGCCAGCAGCTTGGTGACGGGGGCAGCGACCCAGTACTTC.